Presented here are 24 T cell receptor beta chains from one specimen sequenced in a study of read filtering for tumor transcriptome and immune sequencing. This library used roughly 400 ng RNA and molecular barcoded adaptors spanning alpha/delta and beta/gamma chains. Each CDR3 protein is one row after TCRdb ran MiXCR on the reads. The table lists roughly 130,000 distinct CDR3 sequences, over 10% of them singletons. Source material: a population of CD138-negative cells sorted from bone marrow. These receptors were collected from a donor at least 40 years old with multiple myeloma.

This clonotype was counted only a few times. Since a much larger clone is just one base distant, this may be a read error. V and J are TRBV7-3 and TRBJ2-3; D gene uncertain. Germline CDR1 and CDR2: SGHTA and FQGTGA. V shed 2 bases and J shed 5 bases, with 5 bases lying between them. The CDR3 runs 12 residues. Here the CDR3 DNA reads TGTGCCAGCAGCTTAGTTGGAGATACGCAGTATTTT. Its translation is CASSLVGDTQYF.

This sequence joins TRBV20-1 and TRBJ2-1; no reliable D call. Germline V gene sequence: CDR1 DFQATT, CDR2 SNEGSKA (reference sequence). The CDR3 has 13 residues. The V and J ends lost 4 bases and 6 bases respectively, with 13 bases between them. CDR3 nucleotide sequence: TGCAGTGCTATTAATGTATTAGGCAATGAGCAGTTCTTC. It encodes CSAINVLGNEQFF.

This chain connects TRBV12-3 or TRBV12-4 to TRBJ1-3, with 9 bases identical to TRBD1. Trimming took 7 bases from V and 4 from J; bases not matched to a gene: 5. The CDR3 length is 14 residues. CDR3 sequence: CASITDRGGNTIYF. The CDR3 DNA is TGTGCCAGCATTACGGACAGGGGAGGAAACACCATATATTTT.

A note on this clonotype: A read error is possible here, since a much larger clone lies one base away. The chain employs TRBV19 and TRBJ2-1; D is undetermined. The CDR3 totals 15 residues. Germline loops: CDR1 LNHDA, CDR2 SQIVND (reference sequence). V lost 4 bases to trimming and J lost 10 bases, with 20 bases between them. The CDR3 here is CASSTNRIEVREQFF. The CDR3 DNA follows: TGTGCCAGTAGTACGAACAGAATCGAAGTCAGGGAGCAGTTCTTC.

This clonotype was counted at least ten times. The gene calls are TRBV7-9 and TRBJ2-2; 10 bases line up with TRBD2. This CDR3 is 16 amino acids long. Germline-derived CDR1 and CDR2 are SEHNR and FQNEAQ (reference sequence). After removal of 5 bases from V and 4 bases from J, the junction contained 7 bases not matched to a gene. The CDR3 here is CASSPLAGAGTGELFF. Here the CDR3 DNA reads TGTGCCAGCAGCCCCCTAGCGGGAGCGGGCACCGGGGAGCTGTTTTTT. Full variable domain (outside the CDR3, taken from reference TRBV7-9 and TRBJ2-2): DTGVSQNPRHKITKRGQNVTFRCDPISEHNRLYWYRQTLGQGPEFLTYFQNEAQLEKSRLLSDRFSAERPKGSFSTLEIQRTEQGDSAMYLCASSPLAGAGTGELFFGEGSRLTVL.

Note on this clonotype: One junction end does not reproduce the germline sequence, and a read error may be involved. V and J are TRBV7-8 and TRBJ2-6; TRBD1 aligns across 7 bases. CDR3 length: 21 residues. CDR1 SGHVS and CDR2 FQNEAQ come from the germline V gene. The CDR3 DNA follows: TGTGCCAGCAGCCCCCGCCTCCTGGGGAGACAGGGAGACTCTGGGGCCAACGTCCCGACCTTC. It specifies CASSPRLLGRQGDSGANVPTF. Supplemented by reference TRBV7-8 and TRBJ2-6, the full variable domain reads GAGVSQSPRYKVAKRGQDVALRCDPISGHVSLFWYQQALGQGPEFLTYFQNEAQLDKSGLPSDRFFAERPEGSVSTLKIQRTQQEDSAVYLCASSPRLLGRQGDSGANVPTFGAGSRLTVL.

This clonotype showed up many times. The CDR3 is CASSPGDSKQYF. The DNA for the CDR3 is TGTGCCAGTAGTCCCGGGGACAGCAAGCAGTACTTC. The chain joins TRBV19 to TRBJ2-7, with 7 bases identical to TRBD1. V was pared by 5 bases and J by 8 bases, with 6 bases of the junction left unmatched. The CDR3 spans 12 residues. CDR1 and CDR2 from the germline V gene are LNHDA and SQIVND (reference sequence).

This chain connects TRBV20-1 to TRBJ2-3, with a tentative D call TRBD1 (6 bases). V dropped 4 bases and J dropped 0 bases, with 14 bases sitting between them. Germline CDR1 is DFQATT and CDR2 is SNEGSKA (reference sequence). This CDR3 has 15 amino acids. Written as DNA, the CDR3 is TGCAGTGCTATTTATGCAGGGGCCAGCACAGATACGCAGTATTTT. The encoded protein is CSAIYAGASTDTQYF.

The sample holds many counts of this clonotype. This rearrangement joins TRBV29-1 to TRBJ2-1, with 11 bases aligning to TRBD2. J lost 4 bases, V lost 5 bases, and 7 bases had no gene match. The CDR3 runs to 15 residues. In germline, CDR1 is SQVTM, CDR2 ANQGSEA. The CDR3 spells CSVRLAGLPYNEQFF. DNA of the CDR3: TGCAGCGTTCGACTAGCGGGGTTACCTTACAATGAGCAGTTCTTC.

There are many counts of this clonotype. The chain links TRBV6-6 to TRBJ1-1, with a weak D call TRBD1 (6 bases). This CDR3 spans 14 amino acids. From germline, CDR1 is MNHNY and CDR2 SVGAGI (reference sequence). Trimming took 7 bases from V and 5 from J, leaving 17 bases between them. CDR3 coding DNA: TGTGCCAGCAAGGTTAGGGGGGGCGGGACTGAAGCTTTCTTT. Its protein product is CASKVRGGGTEAFF.

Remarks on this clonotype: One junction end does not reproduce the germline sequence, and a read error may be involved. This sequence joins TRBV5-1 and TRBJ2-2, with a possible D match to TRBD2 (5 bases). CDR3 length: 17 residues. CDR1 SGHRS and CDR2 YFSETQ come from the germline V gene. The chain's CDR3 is CASSLDPGSIATGELSF. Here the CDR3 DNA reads TGCGCCAGCAGCTTGGATCCGGGGTCGATAGCGACCGGGGAGCTGTCTTTT.

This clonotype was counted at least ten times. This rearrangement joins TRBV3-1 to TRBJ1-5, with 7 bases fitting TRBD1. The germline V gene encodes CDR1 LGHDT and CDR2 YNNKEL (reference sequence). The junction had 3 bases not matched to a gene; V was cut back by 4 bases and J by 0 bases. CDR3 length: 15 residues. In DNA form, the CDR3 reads TGTGCCAGCAGCCCACAGGGGAATAGCAATCAGCCCCAGCATTTT. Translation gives CASSPQGNSNQPQHF. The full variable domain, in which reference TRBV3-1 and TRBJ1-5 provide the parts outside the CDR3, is DTAVSQTPKYLVTQMGNDKSIKCEQNLGHDTMYWYKQDSKKFLKIMFSYNNKELIINETVPNRFSPKSPDKAHLNLHINSLELGDSAVYFCASSPQGNSNQPQHFGDGTRLSIL.

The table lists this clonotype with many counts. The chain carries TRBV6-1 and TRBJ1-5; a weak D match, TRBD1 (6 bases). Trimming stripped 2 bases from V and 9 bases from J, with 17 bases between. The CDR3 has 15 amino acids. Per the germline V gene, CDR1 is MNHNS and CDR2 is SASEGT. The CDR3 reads CASSENRDQFAPQHF. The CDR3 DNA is TGTGCCAGCAGTGAAAACAGGGACCAATTTGCGCCCCAGCATTTT.

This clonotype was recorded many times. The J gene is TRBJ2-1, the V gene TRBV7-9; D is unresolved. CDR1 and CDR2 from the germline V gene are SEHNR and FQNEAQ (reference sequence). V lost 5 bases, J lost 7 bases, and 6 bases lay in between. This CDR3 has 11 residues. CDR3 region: CASSLENEQFF. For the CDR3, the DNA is TGTGCCAGCAGCCTGGAAAATGAGCAGTTCTTC.

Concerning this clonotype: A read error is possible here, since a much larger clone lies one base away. The CDR3 sequence is CASSSLSYNGQFF. The CDR3 DNA follows: TGTGCCAGCAGCTCGCTTTCGTACAATGGGCAGTTCTTC. The V call is TRBV11-2, the J call TRBJ2-1; the D is unclear. This CDR3 comprises 13 residues. Germline CDR1 and CDR2: SGHAT and FQNNGV.

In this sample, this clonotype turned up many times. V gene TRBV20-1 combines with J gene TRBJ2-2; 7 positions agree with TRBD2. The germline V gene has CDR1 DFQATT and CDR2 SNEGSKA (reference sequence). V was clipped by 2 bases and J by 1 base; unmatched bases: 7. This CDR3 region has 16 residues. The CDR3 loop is CSARSFTGGNTGELFF. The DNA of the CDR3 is TGCAGTGCTAGATCCTTCACGGGAGGGAACACCGGGGAGCTGTTTTTT.

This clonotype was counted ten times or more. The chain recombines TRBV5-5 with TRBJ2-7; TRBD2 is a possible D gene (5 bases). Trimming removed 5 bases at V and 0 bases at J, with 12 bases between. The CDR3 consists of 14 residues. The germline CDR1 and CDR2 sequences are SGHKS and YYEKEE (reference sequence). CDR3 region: CASSRTYSSYEQYF. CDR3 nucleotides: TGTGCCAGCAGTCGGACTTACAGCTCCTACGAGCAGTACTTC.

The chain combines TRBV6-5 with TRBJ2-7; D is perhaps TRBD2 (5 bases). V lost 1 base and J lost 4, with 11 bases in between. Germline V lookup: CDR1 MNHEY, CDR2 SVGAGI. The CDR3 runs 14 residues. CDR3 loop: CASSYYGVSYEQYF. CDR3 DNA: TGTGCCAGCAGTTACTACGGGGTCAGTTACGAGCAGTACTTC.

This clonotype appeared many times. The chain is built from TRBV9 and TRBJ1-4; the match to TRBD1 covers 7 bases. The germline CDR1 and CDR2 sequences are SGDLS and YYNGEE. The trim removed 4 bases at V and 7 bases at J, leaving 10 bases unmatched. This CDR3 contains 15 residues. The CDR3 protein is CASSLAGQGGEKLFF. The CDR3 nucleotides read TGTGCCAGCAGCCTGGCCGGTCAGGGGGGTGAAAAACTGTTTTTT.

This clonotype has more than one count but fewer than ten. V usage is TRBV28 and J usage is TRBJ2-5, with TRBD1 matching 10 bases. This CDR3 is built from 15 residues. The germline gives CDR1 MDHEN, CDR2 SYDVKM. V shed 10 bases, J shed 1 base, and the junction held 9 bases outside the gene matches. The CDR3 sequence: CATSGQGEGQETQYF. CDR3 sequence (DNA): TGTGCCACCTCTGGACAGGGGGAGGGCCAAGAGACCCAGTACTTC.

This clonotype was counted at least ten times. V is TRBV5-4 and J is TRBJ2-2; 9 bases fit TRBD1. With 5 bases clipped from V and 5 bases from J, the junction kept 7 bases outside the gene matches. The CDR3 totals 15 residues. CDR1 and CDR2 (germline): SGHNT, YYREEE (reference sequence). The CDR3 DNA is TGTGCCAGCAGTTCGGGACAGGGTCGGACCGGGGAGCTGTTTTTT. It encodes CASSSGQGRTGELFF.

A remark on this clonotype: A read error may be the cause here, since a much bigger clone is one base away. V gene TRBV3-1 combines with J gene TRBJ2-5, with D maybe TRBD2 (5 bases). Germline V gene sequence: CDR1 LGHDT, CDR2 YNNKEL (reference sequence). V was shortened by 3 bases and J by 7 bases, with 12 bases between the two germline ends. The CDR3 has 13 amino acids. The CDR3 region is CASSHDERGTQYF. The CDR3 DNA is TGTGCCAGCAGCCATGACGAACGGGGGACCCAGTACTTC.

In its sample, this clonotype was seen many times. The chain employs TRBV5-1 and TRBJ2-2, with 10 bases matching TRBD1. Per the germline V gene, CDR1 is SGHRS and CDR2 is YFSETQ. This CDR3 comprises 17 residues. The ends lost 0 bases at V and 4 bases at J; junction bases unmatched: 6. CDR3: CASSLGLWTGGTGELFF. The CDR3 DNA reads TGCGCCAGCAGCTTGGGTCTATGGACAGGGGGCACCGGGGAGCTGTTTTTT.

The CDR3 DNA is TGTGCCACCAGCGCTCCATCAGGACTAGCGGGGATGACAGATACGCAGTATTTT. Its translation: CATSAPSGLAGMTDTQYF. The chain is built from TRBV24-1 and TRBJ2-3; 12 bases fit TRBD2. The V and J ends lost 7 bases and 3 bases, in that order; junction bases with no gene match: 13. Germline CDR1 reads KGHDR; CDR2 reads SFDVKD. CDR3 length: 18 residues.